The 19 T cell receptor beta chains below come from one sample, sequenced in a study of blood T cell repertoires in COVID-19. Generated by immunoSEQ multiplex PCR, the TCRdb table keeps only in-frame clones and is missing some. Of about 280,000 clones detected, about four fifths appear once; the ten largest clones hold around a tenth. The sample taken for sequencing was peripheral blood. The receptors here all came from a woman aged 45-59 years who had recovered from COVID-19.

The rearrangement joins TRBV28 to TRBJ1-2; 7 bases fit TRBD1. Germline-derived CDR1 and CDR2 are MDHEN and SYDVKM. This CDR3 is 12 amino acids long. V lost 6 bases, J lost 13 bases, and 11 bases stayed unmatched. CDR3 in amino acids: CASSPGTAELTF. CDR3 sequence (DNA): TGTGCCAGCAGCCCGGGGACAGCCGAACTCACCTTC.

The chain has TRBV21-1 and TRBJ2-6; the table assigns TRBD1, which was not confirmed against the DNA. TRBV21-1 is described as a pseudogene. The CDR3 covers 18 residues. CDR3 in amino acids: CASSKAAGYSSGANVLTF. DNA for the CDR3: TGTGCCAGCAGCAAAGCAGCAGGATACAGCTCTGGGGCCAACGTCCTGACTTTC.

V usage is TRBV4-3 and J usage is TRBJ2-7, with 8 bases identical to TRBD1. V was pared by 3 bases and J by 3 bases, with 7 bases of the junction left unmatched. Germline CDR1 and CDR2: LGHNA and YSLEER. The CDR3 is made up of 15 amino acids. CDR3 DNA sequence: TGCGCCAGCAGCCAGCGTATCGGACAGGGCTACGAGCAGTACTTC. This gives the protein CASSQRIGQGYEQYF.

The chain joins TRBV28 to TRBJ1-1, with D possibly matching TRBD1 (6 bases). The CDR3 spans 16 residues. V lost 4 bases, J lost 1 base, and 16 bases lay in between. Germline CDR1 and CDR2: MDHEN and SYDVKM. The CDR3 DNA sequence: TGTGCCAGCAGTTCCCCCTCCACAGGGCCGAACACTGAAGCTTTCTTT. It yields the protein CASSSPSTGPNTEAFF.

The chain combines TRBV29-1 with TRBJ1-1; TRBD1 agrees at 7 bases. V lost 8 bases and J lost 1; bases outside the gene matches: 4. CDR3 size: 12 residues. Germline V gene data show CDR1 as SQVTM and CDR2 as ANQGSEA. CDR3 protein: CSCGQANTEAFF. CDR3 DNA sequence: TGCAGCTGCGGACAGGCGAACACTGAAGCTTTCTTT.

The chain has TRBV7-3 and TRBJ2-3; 10 bases map to TRBD1. The CDR3 sequence is 15 residues long. After removal of 4 bases from V and 6 bases from J, the junction contained 7 bases not matched to a gene. Per the germline V gene, CDR1 is SGHTA and CDR2 is FQGTGA. CDR3 region: CASSSGQGDSDTQYF. The CDR3 DNA reads as TGTGCCAGCAGCTCTGGACAGGGGGACAGCGATACGCAGTATTTT.

This rearrangement joins TRBV28 to TRBJ1-6; 7 bases match TRBD1. Trimming removed 1 base from V and 9 bases from J; junction bases left unmatched: 6. From germline, CDR1 is MDHEN and CDR2 SYDVKM. The CDR3 totals 15 residues. The CDR3 region is CASSLLDRRGSPLHF. CDR3 nucleotide sequence: TGTGCCAGCAGTTTATTGGACAGGAGGGGTTCACCCCTCCACTTT.

This chain joins TRBV5-1 and TRBJ2-7, with 9 bases lining up with TRBD2. V lost 1 base and J lost 6; bases outside the gene matches: 8. The CDR3 runs 15 residues. Germline CDR1 and CDR2: SGHRS and YFSETQ. The CDR3 loop reads CASSLLSGSFSEQYF. The CDR3 nucleotides read TGCGCCAGCAGCTTGCTTAGCGGGAGTTTCTCCGAGCAGTACTTC.

This chain joins TRBV7-9 and TRBJ2-7, with TRBD2 as a possible D gene (5 bases). The ends were cut back, 7 bases at V and 0 bases at J, with 19 bases in the middle. This CDR3 comprises 16 residues. The germline V gene has CDR1 SEHNR and CDR2 FQNEAQ (reference sequence). CDR3 sequence reads: CASTPSPLADSYEQYF. CDR3 nucleotides: TGTGCCAGCACCCCAAGTCCGCTAGCAGACTCCTACGAGCAGTACTTC.

This clone was detected only a few times. The chain is built from TRBV7-9 and TRBJ1-2; the D is unclear. Germline loops: CDR1 SEHNR, CDR2 FQNEAQ (reference sequence). V lost 0 bases to trimming and J lost 1 base, with 9 bases between them. This CDR3 region has 15 residues. The CDR3 DNA reads TGTGCCAGCAGCTTAGCGGTGGACTTTAACTATGGCTACACCTTC. Translation: CASSLAVDFNYGYTF.

The chain uses TRBV19 and TRBJ2-1, with D unresolved. V was shortened by 7 bases and J by 0 bases, with 19 bases between the two germline ends. Germline-derived CDR1 and CDR2 are LNHDA and SQIVND (reference sequence). This CDR3 spans 17 amino acids. This CDR3 is CASTLSTRSPSYNEQFF. As DNA, the CDR3 is TGTGCCAGTACCCTTAGCACCCGATCCCCCTCCTACAATGAGCAGTTCTTC.

The V gene is TRBV28, the J gene TRBJ1-2; D is undetermined. Germline V CDR1 and CDR2: MDHEN, SYDVKM. The length of the CDR3 is 13 residues. V was clipped by 4 bases and J by 0 bases, with 6 bases between them. CDR3 DNA sequence: TGTGCCAGCAGTTCCTATCCTAACTATGGCTACACCTTC. It yields the protein CASSSYPNYGYTF.

This clone is a singleton in its sample. The V and J genes are TRBV11-2 and TRBJ1-1; D not certain. CDR1 SGHAT and CDR2 FQNNGV come from the germline V gene. The CDR3 loop spans 14 amino acids. The V end lost 3 bases, the J end lost 4 bases, and 12 bases lay between the germline ends. CDR3 DNA: TGTGCCAGCAGCTTTTTAAGAGAGGTCACTGAAGCTTTCTTT. Translation gives CASSFLREVTEAFF.

V gene TRBV4-3 combines with J gene TRBJ1-1; 7 bases are a match to TRBD1. Germline V gene sequence: CDR1 LGHNA, CDR2 YSLEER. J was trimmed by 4 bases and V by 4 bases; bases with no gene match: 6. The CDR3 runs 14 residues. CDR3 DNA: TGCGCCAGCAGCCTGGCATCAGGGGGCACTGAAGCTTTCTTT. Protein sequence: CASSLASGGTEAFF.

The J gene is TRBJ2-5, the V gene TRBV7-2; 7 bases fit TRBD1. Germline V lookup: CDR1 SGHTA, CDR2 FQGNSA. This CDR3 is 17 amino acids long. Trimming removed 5 bases from V and 4 bases from J; junction bases left unmatched: 16. The CDR3 is CASSTHPRGRSGETQYF. CDR3 DNA sequence: TGTGCCAGCAGCACTCACCCAAGGGGGCGATCGGGAGAGACCCAGTACTTC. The full variable domain, with the rest looked up from reference TRBV7-2 and TRBJ2-5, is GAGVSQSPSNKVTEKGKDVELRCDPISGHTALYWYRQSLGQGLEFLIYFQGNSAPDKSGLPSDRFSAERTGGSVSTLTIQRTQQEDSAVYLCASSTHPRGRSGETQYFGPGTRLLVL.

J is TRBJ2-1 and V is TRBV28, with D perhaps TRBD2 (5 bases). The CDR3 has 13 amino acids. V dropped 4 bases and J dropped 7 bases, with 11 bases sitting between them. Germline CDR1 is MDHEN and CDR2 is SYDVKM. The CDR3 DNA reads as TGTGCCAGCAGTTCCTCTTGGGAGAATGAGCAGTTCTTC. Its protein is CASSSSWENEQFF.

The rearrangement links TRBV10-3 to TRBJ1-5, with D perhaps TRBD1 (6 bases). This CDR3 is 12 amino acids long. V gave up 10 bases and J gave up 3 bases, with 10 bases separating them. Germline V gives CDR1 ENHRY, CDR2 SYGVKD. The CDR3 spells CATGQINQPQHF. The CDR3 DNA follows: TGTGCCACCGGACAGATCAATCAGCCCCAGCATTTT.

The chain links TRBV7-3 to TRBJ1-1; D possibly corresponds to TRBD1 (5 bases). The CDR3 length is 13 residues. The V gene's germline CDR1 is SGHTA and CDR2 FQGTGA. The V gene lost 4 bases and the J gene lost 1 base, with 7 bases spanning the gap. The CDR3 region has the DNA TGTGCCAGCAGCTCAGGGTCGAACACTGAAGCTTTCTTT. This codes for CASSSGSNTEAFF.

V is TRBV29-1 and J is TRBJ1-1; D is undetermined. Between the trimmed V and J ends, which lost 1 base and 5 bases, there was a span of 11 bases. The CDR3 is made up of 13 amino acids. CDR1 is SQVTM, CDR2 ANQGSEA, per germline. The chain's CDR3 is CSVEGQGETEAFF. CDR3 DNA: TGCAGCGTTGAAGGTCAAGGAGAAACTGAAGCTTTCTTT.